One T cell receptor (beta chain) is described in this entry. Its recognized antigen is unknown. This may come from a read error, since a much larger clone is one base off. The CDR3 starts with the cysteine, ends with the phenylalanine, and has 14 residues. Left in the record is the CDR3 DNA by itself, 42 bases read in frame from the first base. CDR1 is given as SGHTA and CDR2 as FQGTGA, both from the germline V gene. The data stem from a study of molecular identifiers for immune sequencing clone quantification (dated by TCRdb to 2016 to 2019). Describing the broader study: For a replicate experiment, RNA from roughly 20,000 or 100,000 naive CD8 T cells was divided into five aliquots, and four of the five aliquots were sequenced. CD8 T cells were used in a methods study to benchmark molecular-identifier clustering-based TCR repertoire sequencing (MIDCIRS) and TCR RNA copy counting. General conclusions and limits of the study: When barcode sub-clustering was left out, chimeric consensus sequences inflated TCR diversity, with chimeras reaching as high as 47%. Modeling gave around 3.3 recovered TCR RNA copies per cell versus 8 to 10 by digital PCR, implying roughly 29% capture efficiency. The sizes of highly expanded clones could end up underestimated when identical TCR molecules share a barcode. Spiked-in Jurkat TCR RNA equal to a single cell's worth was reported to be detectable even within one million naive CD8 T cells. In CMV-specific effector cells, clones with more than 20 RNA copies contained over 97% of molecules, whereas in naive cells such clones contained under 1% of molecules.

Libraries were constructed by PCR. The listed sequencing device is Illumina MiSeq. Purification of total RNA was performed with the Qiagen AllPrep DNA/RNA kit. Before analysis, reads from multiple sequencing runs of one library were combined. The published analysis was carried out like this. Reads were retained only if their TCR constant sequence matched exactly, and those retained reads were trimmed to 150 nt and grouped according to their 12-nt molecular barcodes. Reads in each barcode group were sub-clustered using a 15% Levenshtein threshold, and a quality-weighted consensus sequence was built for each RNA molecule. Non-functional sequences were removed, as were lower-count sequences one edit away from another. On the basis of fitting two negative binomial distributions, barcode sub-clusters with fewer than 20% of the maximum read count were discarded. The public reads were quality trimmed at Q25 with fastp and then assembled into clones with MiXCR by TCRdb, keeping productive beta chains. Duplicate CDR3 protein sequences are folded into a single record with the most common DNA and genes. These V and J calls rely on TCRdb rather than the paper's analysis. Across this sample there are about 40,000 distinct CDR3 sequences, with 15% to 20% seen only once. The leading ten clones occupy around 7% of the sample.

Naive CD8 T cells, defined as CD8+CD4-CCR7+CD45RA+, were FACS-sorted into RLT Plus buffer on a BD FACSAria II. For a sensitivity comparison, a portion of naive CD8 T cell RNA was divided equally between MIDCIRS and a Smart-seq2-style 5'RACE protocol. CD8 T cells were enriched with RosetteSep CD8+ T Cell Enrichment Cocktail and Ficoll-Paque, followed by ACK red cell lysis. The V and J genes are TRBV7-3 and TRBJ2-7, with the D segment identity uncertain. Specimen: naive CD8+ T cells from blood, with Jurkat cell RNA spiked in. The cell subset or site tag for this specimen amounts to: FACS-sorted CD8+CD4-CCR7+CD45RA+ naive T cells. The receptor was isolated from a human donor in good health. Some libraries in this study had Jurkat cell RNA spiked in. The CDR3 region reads CAGSLDGSSYEQYF. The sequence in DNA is TGTGCCGGCAGCTTAGATGGTAGCTCCTACGAGCAGTACTTC.